This T cell receptor (beta chain) is drawn from a study of Ad26.COV2.S vaccination and SARS-CoV-2 variants. Study-wide results and limits: Researchers cautioned that TCR breadth and depth analyses may have underestimated total T cell responses. Post-vaccination breadth of spike-specific CD8+ and CD4+ T cell responses was reportedly substantial.

Measured with immunoSEQ multiplex PCR; TCRdb has only the in-frame clones, and not every one. The data show 380,000 or so clones, roughly 91% seen once. Noted treatment: some 20 received Ad26.COV2.S at low or high dose, single or two shots; about 5 received placebo; per-sample allocation not given. Specimens were obtained on day 63 following the first vaccine or placebo injection. Participants' vaccine, an Ad26 vector, delivered Wuhan-strain SARS-CoV-2 spike. A note on this clone: What it recognizes is unknown.

Sequenced here: peripheral blood, sampled in a trial of Ad26.COV2.S vaccine versus placebo. The sequence came from a person between 18 and 60 years old who received the Ad26.COV2.S COVID-19 vaccine or a placebo.

The CDR3 DNA follows: TGCGCCAGCAGCTTGGATGGGAACCCCAACTATGGCTACACCTTC. This encodes CASSLDGNPNYGYTF. V is TRBV5-1 and J is TRBJ1-2; unclear D gene. V gave up 0 bases and J gave up 2 bases, with 11 bases separating them. Germline CDR1 and CDR2: SGHRS and YFSETQ. CDR3 length: 15 amino acids.